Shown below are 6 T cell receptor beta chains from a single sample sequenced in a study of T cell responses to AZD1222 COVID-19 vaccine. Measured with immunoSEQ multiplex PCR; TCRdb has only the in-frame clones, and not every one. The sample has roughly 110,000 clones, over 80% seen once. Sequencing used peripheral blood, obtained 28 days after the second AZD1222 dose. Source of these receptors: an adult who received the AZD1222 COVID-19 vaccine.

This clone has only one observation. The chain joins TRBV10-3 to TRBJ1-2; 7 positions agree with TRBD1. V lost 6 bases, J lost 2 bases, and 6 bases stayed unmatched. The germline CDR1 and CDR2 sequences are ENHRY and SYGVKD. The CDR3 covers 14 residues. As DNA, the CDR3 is TGTGCCATCAGAGGGACAGCCGAGAACTATGGCTACACCTTC. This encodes CAIRGTAENYGYTF.

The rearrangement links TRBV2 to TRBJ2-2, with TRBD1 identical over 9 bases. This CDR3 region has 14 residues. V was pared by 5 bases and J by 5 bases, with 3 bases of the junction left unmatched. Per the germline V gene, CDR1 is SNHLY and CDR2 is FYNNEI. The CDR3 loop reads CASSTQGATGELFF. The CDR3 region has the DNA TGTGCCAGCAGTACACAGGGGGCGACCGGGGAGCTGTTTTTT.

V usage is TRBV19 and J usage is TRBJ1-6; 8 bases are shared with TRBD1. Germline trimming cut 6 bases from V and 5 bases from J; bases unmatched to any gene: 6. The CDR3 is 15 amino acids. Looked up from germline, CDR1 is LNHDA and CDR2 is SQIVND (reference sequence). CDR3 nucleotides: TGTGCCAGTAGCCCGATGGACAGGGATAATTCACCCCTCCACTTT. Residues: CASSPMDRDNSPLHF.

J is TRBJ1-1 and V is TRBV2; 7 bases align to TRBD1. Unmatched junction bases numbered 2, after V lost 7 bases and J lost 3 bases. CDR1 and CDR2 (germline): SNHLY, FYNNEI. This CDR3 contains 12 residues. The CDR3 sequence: CASNGQDTEAFF. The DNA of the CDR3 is TGTGCCAGCAATGGACAGGACACTGAAGCTTTCTTT.

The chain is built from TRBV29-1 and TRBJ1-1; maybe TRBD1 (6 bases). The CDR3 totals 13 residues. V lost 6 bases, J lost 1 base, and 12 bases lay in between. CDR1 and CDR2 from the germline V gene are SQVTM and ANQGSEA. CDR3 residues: CSVQGLTNTEAFF. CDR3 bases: TGCAGCGTACAGGGTCTAACGAACACTGAAGCTTTCTTT.

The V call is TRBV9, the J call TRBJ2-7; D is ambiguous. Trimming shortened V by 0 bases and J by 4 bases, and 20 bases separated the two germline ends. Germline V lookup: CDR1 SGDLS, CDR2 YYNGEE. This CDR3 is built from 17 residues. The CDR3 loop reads CASSVGGSLDTRYEQYF. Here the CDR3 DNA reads TGTGCCAGCAGCGTAGGGGGAAGTTTAGACACTCGTTACGAGCAGTACTTC.